This T cell receptor (beta chain) appears in the sequencing data of a study of blood T cell repertoires in COVID-19. Study context: COVID-19 samples, acute and convalescent, were from the United States, Italy and Spain. The cDNA or gDNA used as material had been derived from T cells, B-cell-depleted T cells, or PBMCs.

CDR1 KGHDR and CDR2 SFDVKD come from the germline V gene. This CDR3 has 13 residues. V was trimmed by 4 bases and J by 4 bases, leaving 10 bases between them. Assay: immunoSEQ multiplex PCR; the TCRdb copy retains only in-frame clones and omits some. The sample includes 450,000 or so clones, about 90% seen only once; the top ten take roughly 0.87%. The receptor comes from a man aged 18 to 35 with COVID-19, enrolled during active disease. The rearrangement links TRBV24-1 to TRBJ2-7; D might be TRBD1 (6 bases). Sample: peripheral blood. DNA of the CDR3: TGTGCCACCAGTGACGGACAGTCTTACGAGCAGTACTTC. Residues: CATSDGQSYEQYF.